The text below deals with one TCR beta chain. Its cognate antigen is unknown. The sample has other DNA sequences that encode this CDR3 too. The input for sorted-subset replicate PCRs was approximately 210 ng DNA, about 30,000 T cell genomes. Clones were read by immunoSEQ multiplex PCR, and TCRdb kept only the in-frame ones, dropping some. The sample lists 700,000 to 950,000 clones, about 97% occurring once. This entry comes from a study of shared clonotypes between healthy human individuals. General study points: Generation probabilities of non-shared clonotypes were lower (relative to those shared by all four donors). Some naive CD4 clonotypes, around 4.9%, turned up in common across a handful of donors.

The naive CD8 fraction comprised CD45RO-negative cells positively selected for CCR7 and excluded terminally differentiated effector memory CD45RA+ cells. V was clipped by 6 bases and J by 0 bases, with 6 bases between them. This CDR3 is 13 amino acids long. The germline V gene has CDR1 MNHEY and CDR2 SMNVEV (reference sequence). The source of this sequence is a man aged 30 to 39 in good health. The chain employs TRBV27 and TRBJ1-3; no definite D call. Material for sequencing was naive CD8+ T cells sorted from blood. CDR3 sequence (DNA): TGTGCCAGCAGCTTAGGCTCTGGAAACACCATATATTTT. This codes for CASSLGSGNTIYF.